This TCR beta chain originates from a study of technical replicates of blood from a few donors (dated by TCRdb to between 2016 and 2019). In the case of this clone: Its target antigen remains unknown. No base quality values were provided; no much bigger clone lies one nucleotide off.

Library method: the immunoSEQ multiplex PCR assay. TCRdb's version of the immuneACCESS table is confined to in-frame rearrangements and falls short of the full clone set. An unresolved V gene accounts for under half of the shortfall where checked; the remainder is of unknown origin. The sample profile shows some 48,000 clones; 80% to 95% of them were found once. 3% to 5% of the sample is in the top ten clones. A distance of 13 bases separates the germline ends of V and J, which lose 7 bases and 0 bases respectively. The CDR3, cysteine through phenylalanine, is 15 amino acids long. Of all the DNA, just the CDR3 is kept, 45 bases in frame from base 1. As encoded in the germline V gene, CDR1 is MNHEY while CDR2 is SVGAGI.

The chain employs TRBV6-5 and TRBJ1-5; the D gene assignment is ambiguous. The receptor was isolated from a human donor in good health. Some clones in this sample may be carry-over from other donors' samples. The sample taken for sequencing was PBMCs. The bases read TGTGCCAGCAAGGCAGGCCCATATAGCAATCAGCCCCAGCATTTT. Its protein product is CASKAGPYSNQPQHF.